This TCR beta chain was captured in a study of human T cells and chemical hapten exposure. On the study more broadly: The study traced per-sample TCR yield variation mainly to small differences in pooled library volumes. Study findings and constraints: It should be noted that donors had alopecia, so their immune response may differ from healthy people's. In comparison with controls, expanded TCRs gave rise to a significantly larger number of large CDR3 similarity clusters.

Trimming took 3 bases from V and 2 from J, leaving 7 bases between them. The CDR3 is 14 amino acids. Germline CDR1 is LNHDA and CDR2 is SQIVND (reference sequence). Only a few counts were recorded for this clonotype. Its target is unknown. Time point defined: patch test 2, 6 weeks after DPC sensitization. The treatment here: therapeutic diphenylcyclopropenone sensitization with weekly scalp DPC. TCRdb itself ran the RACE reads through MiXCR, one entry per CDR3 protein. This table holds about 140,000 distinct CDR3 sequences, roughly 12% found once. This chain uses TRBV19 with TRBJ2-2; perhaps D is TRBD1 or TRBD2 (6 bases each). This sample comprised whole blood, obtained in connection with sensitization to the hapten diphenylcyclopropenone (DPC). The TCR comes from a woman aged 45-65 years with alopecia areata. Some clones in this sample may be carry-over from other donors' samples. For the CDR3, the DNA is TGTGCCAGTAGTATGGGGGGCAACACCGGGGAGCTGTTTTTT. This encodes CASSMGGNTGELFF.